Shown below are 30 T cell receptor beta chains from a single sample sequenced in a study of T cell repertoires in cytomegalovirus infection. Each CDR3 protein is one row after TCRdb ran MiXCR on the reads. The repertoire holds some 600,000 distinct CDR3 sequences, with 24% as singletons. The sample comprised CD8+ T cells from PBMCs. Source of these receptors: a human donor in good health (CMV status not recorded). Some clones in this sample may be carry-over from other donors' samples.

The rearrangement joins TRBV19 to TRBJ2-1, with 8 bases matching TRBD2. V dropped 3 bases and J dropped 5; count of bases not matched to a gene: 6. CDR1 is LNHDA, CDR2 SQIVND, per germline (reference sequence). The CDR3 is 15 amino acids. CDR3 in amino acids: CASSIPGGDHNEQFF. CDR3 coding DNA: TGTGCCAGTAGTATTCCGGGAGGGGACCACAATGAGCAGTTCTTC.

In its sample, this clonotype was seen many times. The chain has TRBV12-3 or TRBV12-4 and TRBJ2-7, with 9 bases lining up with TRBD2. V shed 3 bases, J shed 2 bases, and the junction held 2 bases outside the gene matches. The CDR3 extends over 14 amino acids. CDR3 amino acids: CASSFLAGTYEQYF. The CDR3 DNA reads as TGTGCCAGCAGTTTTCTAGCGGGGACCTACGAGCAGTACTTC.

This clonotype has at least ten counts. The rearrangement uses TRBV12-5 and TRBJ2-7, with 9 bases aligning to TRBD2. Germline V gene sequence: CDR1 LGHNT, CDR2 FRNRAP. Trimming took 3 bases from V and 3 from J; bases not matched to a gene: 9. This CDR3 is built from 16 residues. CDR3 nucleotides: TGTGCTAGTGGTTTTTCCTTTAGCGGGGGAGACTACGAGCAGTACTTC. Translation: CASGFSFSGGDYEQYF.

There are many counts of this clonotype. The V gene is TRBV7-2, the J gene TRBJ2-5, with 8 nucleotides matching TRBD2. Germline V lookup: CDR1 SGHTA, CDR2 FQGNSA. V trimming: 5 bases; J trimming: 2 bases; junction bases outside the gene matches: 10. The CDR3 is made up of 16 amino acids. The CDR3 protein is CASSSGTRGSQETQYF. DNA of the CDR3: TGTGCCAGCAGCAGCGGGACTAGGGGATCACAAGAGACCCAGTACTTC.

The gene calls are TRBV5-6 and TRBJ2-7; 9 positions agree with TRBD1. The CDR3 spans 15 residues. CDR1 is SGHDT, CDR2 YYEEEE, per germline. V was pared by 1 base and J by 2 bases, with 4 bases of the junction left unmatched. The CDR3 DNA is TGTGCCAGCAGCTTGACCGGACAGGGGCCCTACGAGCAGTACTTC. This gives the protein CASSLTGQGPYEQYF.

The chain couples TRBV7-9 to TRBJ2-7, with D possibly TRBD2 on 6 matching bases. Deletions cut 5 bases from V and 2 bases from J, with 16 bases between. CDR1 and CDR2 (germline): SEHNR, FQNEAQ (reference sequence). This CDR3 is built from 15 residues. The CDR3 protein is CASSQTGSGPYEQYV. DNA for the CDR3: TGTGCCAGCAGCCAAACCGGGAGCGGCCCCTACGAGCAGTACGTC.

The chain recombines TRBV7-9 with TRBJ2-3, with D unresolved. V lost 5 bases, J lost 0 bases, and 15 bases lay in between. This CDR3 is built from 16 residues. CDR1 and CDR2 (germline): SEHNR, FQNEAQ (reference sequence). CDR3: CASSAPASFSTDTQYF. CDR3 sequence (DNA): TGTGCCAGCAGCGCCCCGGCATCCTTTAGCACAGATACGCAGTATTTT.

The genes are TRBV27 and TRBJ2-1; 7 bases align to TRBD1. The junction had 8 bases not matched to a gene; V was cut back by 6 bases and J by 9 bases. The CDR3 sequence is 13 residues long. Germline CDR1 reads MNHEY; CDR2 reads SMNVEV (reference sequence). The CDR3 loop reads CASRLTGILEQFF. The DNA of the CDR3 is TGTGCCAGCAGGCTGACAGGGATTCTTGAGCAGTTCTTC.

This clonotype was counted many times. The chain joins TRBV6-6 to TRBJ2-3; D not resolved. The CDR3 totals 15 residues. Germline loops: CDR1 MNHNY, CDR2 SVGAGI (reference sequence). V was trimmed by 2 bases and J by 0 bases, leaving 9 bases between them. The DNA for the CDR3 is TGTGCCAGCAGTTACCTGGCTTCTAGCACAGATACGCAGTATTTT. This codes for CASSYLASSTDTQYF.

This clonotype was seen many times. This chain uses TRBV7-9 with TRBJ2-5, with 13 positions matching TRBD2. CDR1 SEHNR and CDR2 FQNEAQ come from the germline V gene (reference sequence). This CDR3 region has 15 residues. J gave up 7 bases and V 5 bases, and 7 bases lay outside the gene matches. CDR3 loop: CASSGLAGALGTQYF. The CDR3 DNA reads TGTGCCAGCAGCGGACTAGCGGGGGCCTTGGGGACCCAGTACTTC.

This chain connects TRBV18 to TRBJ2-3; no reliable D call. V was shortened by 3 bases and J by 0 bases, with 16 bases between the two germline ends. Germline V gives CDR1 KGHSH, CDR2 LQKENI. The CDR3 loop spans 17 amino acids. The CDR3 coding sequence is TGTGCCAGCTCACCGGAAACAAGGGTTTTAAGCACAGATACGCAGTATTTT. This encodes CASSPETRVLSTDTQYF.

This clonotype was recorded once. The V and J genes are TRBV7-4 and TRBJ1-5; tentative D call: TRBD1 (5 bases). Trimming left V 5 bases short and J 8 bases short, with 13 bases between. This CDR3 region has 13 residues. CDR1 is SGHVT, CDR2 SQSDAQ, per germline. The CDR3 region is CASSGGSNEPQHF. The CDR3 DNA reads TGTGCCAGCAGCGGGGGGTCTAATGAGCCCCAGCATTTT. Filled out from reference TRBV7-4 and TRBJ1-5, the complete variable domain reads GAGVSQSPRYKVAKRGRDVALRCDSISGHVTLYWYRQTLGQGSEVLTYSQSDAQRDKSGRPSGRFSAERPERSVSTLKIQRTEQGDSAVYLCASSGGSNEPQHFGDGTRLSIL.

The chain employs TRBV2 and TRBJ2-5; the D gene is possibly TRBD1 (5 bases). Trimming took 11 bases from V and 1 from J, leaving 17 bases between them. The germline V gene encodes CDR1 SNHLY and CDR2 FYNNEI. The CDR3 has 14 amino acids. In DNA, the CDR3 is TGTGCCCGCCAGAAGGGGAAGGCCCAAGAGACCCAGTACTTC. This codes for CARQKGKAQETQYF.

Only a few counts were recorded for this clonotype. The genes are TRBV6-5 and TRBJ2-3; D might be TRBD1 (6 bases). The CDR3 extends over 15 amino acids. Trimming took 4 bases from V and 1 from J, leaving 12 bases between them. In germline, CDR1 is MNHEY, CDR2 SVGAGI. CDR3 protein: CASSSGWGRTDTQYF. The CDR3 nucleotides are TGTGCCAGCAGTTCGGGTTGGGGGCGCACAGATACGCAGTATTTT.

Remarks on this clonotype: This may stem from a read error, because a much larger clone lies one nucleotide away. The V call is TRBV4-1, the J call TRBJ2-2, with 8 nucleotides matching TRBD2. The CDR3 sequence is 15 residues long. CDR1 is MGHRA, CDR2 YSYEKL, per germline. CDR3: CARSRGAGEAGELFF. The CDR3 region has the DNA TGCGCCAGAAGCCGAGGAGCGGGGGAAGCCGGGGAGCTGTTTTTT.

This clonotype came up a few times. V and J are TRBV5-5 and TRBJ2-7, with TRBD1 as a possible D gene (5 bases). CDR1 SGHKS and CDR2 YYEKEE come from the germline V gene (reference sequence). CDR3 length: 15 amino acids. Trimming stripped 0 bases from V and 7 bases from J, with 17 bases between. CDR3 DNA: TGTGCCAGCAGCTTGGGGGCAGGGTGGGCGAAAGAGCAGTACGTC. Its translation: CASSLGAGWAKEQYV.

V gene TRBV2 combines with J gene TRBJ1-5, with 8 nucleotides matching TRBD1. The V and J ends lost 6 bases and 0 bases, in that order; junction bases with no gene match: 4. The CDR3 is made up of 15 amino acids. Germline CDR1 reads SNHLY; CDR2 reads FYNNEI. Here the CDR3 reads CASRTGVNSNQPQHF. For the CDR3, the DNA is TGTGCCAGCAGGACAGGGGTTAATAGCAATCAGCCCCAGCATTTT. Variable domain in full (rest from reference TRBV2 and TRBJ1-5): EPEVTQTPSHQVTQMGQEVILRCVPISNHLYFYWYRQILGQKVEFLVSFYNNEISEKSEIFDDQFSVERPDGSNFTLKIRSTKLEDSAMYFCASRTGVNSNQPQHFGDGTRLSIL.

This clonotype came up a few times. The gene calls are TRBV6-2 or TRBV6-3 and TRBJ2-7, with D tentatively TRBD1 (6 bases). Germline assignment: CDR1 MNHEY and CDR2 SVGEGT. The CDR3 is made up of 12 amino acids. V was shortened by 9 bases and J by 3 bases, with 12 bases between the two germline ends. CDR3 amino acids: CASSGHHYEQYV. CDR3 nucleotides: TGTGCCAGTTCGGGACATCACTACGAGCAGTACGTC.

This clonotype came up a few times. The gene calls are TRBV2 and TRBJ2-1; a possible D gene is TRBD2 (6 bases). The CDR3 runs 15 residues. Trimming took 0 bases from V and 3 from J, leaving 9 bases between them. Germline V gene sequence: CDR1 SNHLY, CDR2 FYNNEI. The CDR3 DNA sequence: TGTGCCAGCAGTGAAGCGCTAGCGTTCTACAATGAGCAGTTCTTC. Its protein is CASSEALAFYNEQFF.

The chain carries TRBV20-1 and TRBJ2-7; 11 bases align to TRBD1. Germline values: CDR1 DFQATT, CDR2 SNEGSKA (reference sequence). The CDR3 length is 15 residues. V was pared by 5 bases and J by 5 bases, with 11 bases of the junction left unmatched. CDR3 loop: CSASPRDRGFHEQYF. The CDR3 bases are TGCAGTGCTTCACCCCGGGACAGGGGGTTCCACGAGCAGTACTTC.

This clonotype turned up a few times. The chain joins TRBV14 to TRBJ1-1, with D possibly TRBD1 on 5 matching bases. CDR1 SGHDN and CDR2 FVKESK come from the germline V gene. Trimming took 3 bases from V and 7 from J, leaving 18 bases between them. This CDR3 has 15 residues. The chain's CDR3 is CASSQGDRLTVEAFF. DNA for the CDR3: TGTGCCAGCAGCCAGGGAGACAGACTAACCGTTGAAGCTTTCTTT.

The CDR3 DNA is TGCAGCGTCGGTCCAAAGGCCCCGGATGGTAACTATGGCTACACCTTC. This codes for CSVGPKAPDGNYGYTF. The chain recombines TRBV29-1 with TRBJ1-2; D is unclear. Per germline, CDR1 SQVTM and CDR2 ANQGSEA. CDR3 length: 16 amino acids. V was pared by 6 bases and J by 1 base, with 21 bases between.

The chain carries TRBV19 and TRBJ2-7, with 10 bases fitting TRBD1. The junction had 6 bases not matched to a gene; V was cut back by 2 bases and J by 5 bases. Germline CDR1 reads LNHDA; CDR2 reads SQIVND (reference sequence). The CDR3 covers 15 residues. The CDR3: CASSIKGQGPNEQYF. In DNA, the CDR3 is TGTGCCAGTAGTATAAAGGGACAGGGGCCCAACGAGCAGTACTTC.

The V call is TRBV28, the J call TRBJ1-5, with TRBD1 as a possible D gene (6 bases). V was cut by 7 bases and J by 4 bases, with 14 bases left in between. The CDR3 has 14 residues. Germline assignment: CDR1 MDHEN and CDR2 SYDVKM. CDR3 in amino acids: CASNLGQGNQPQHF. The CDR3 DNA reads as TGTGCCAGCAACCTGGGGCAGGGGAATCAGCCCCAGCATTTT.

The rearrangement uses TRBV4-3 and TRBJ2-7; perhaps TRBD1 as D (5 bases). Germline lookup yields CDR1 LGHNA and CDR2 YSLEER. Trimming removed 6 bases at V and 2 bases at J, with 17 bases between. The CDR3 totals 15 residues. Here the CDR3 reads CASRIIQDSTYEQYF. The CDR3 region has the DNA TGCGCCAGCAGGATCATACAGGATTCGACCTACGAGCAGTACTTC.

This chain links TRBV7-9 with TRBJ2-1, with 10 bases fitting TRBD2. The CDR3 consists of 16 residues. Trimming removed 3 bases from V and 8 bases from J; junction bases left unmatched: 10. Germline CDR1 and CDR2: SEHNR and FQNEAQ (reference sequence). This CDR3 is CASSLWSGGGEDEQFF. CDR3 sequence (DNA): TGTGCCAGCAGCTTGTGGAGCGGGGGGGGGGAGGATGAGCAGTTCTTC.

The chain is built from TRBV6-5 and TRBJ2-2; tentative D call: TRBD2 (6 bases). The V end lost 6 bases, the J end lost 4 bases, and 12 bases lay between the germline ends. Per germline, CDR1 MNHEY and CDR2 SVGAGI. The CDR3 totals 14 residues. The chain's CDR3 is CASSPGSLTGELFF. The CDR3 bases are TGTGCCAGCAGCCCCGGGAGCCTCACCGGGGAGCTGTTTTTT.

The gene calls are TRBV15 and TRBJ2-1; 10 bases line up with TRBD1. This CDR3 is 17 amino acids long. With 1 base clipped from V and 7 bases from J, the junction kept 10 bases outside the gene matches. CDR1 LNHNV and CDR2 YYDKDF come from the germline V gene (reference sequence). The CDR3 bases are TGTGCCACCAGCAGAGTGCCCCGGGACAGGGGTCTAAATGAGCAGTTCTTC. Residues: CATSRVPRDRGLNEQFF. Full variable domain (remainder filled in from reference TRBV15 and TRBJ2-1): DAMVIQNPRYQVTQFGKPVTLSCSQTLNHNVMYWYQQKSSQAPKLLFHYYDKDFNNEADTPDNFQSRRPNTSFCFLDIRSPGLGDTAMYLCATSRVPRDRGLNEQFFGPGTRLTVL.

This clonotype was seen many times. This chain links TRBV6-2 or TRBV6-3 with TRBJ2-1; 11 bases agree with TRBD1. Trimming removed 4 bases from V and 4 bases from J; junction bases left unmatched: 6. Germline CDR1 MNHEY, CDR2 SVGEGT. CDR3 length: 16 amino acids. The CDR3 nucleotides are TGTGCCAGCAGTTCCGAGGACAGGGGGCTGTACAATGAGCAGTTCTTC. This sequence encodes CASSSEDRGLYNEQFF.

Many counts were recorded for this clonotype. The chain combines TRBV6-1 with TRBJ2-1, with D perhaps TRBD2 (5 bases). The CDR3 has 16 amino acids. V lost 8 bases and J 0 bases, leaving 17 bases between the germline ends. Per germline, CDR1 MNHNS and CDR2 SASEGT. DNA of the CDR3: TGTGCCAGCGCCTTAACTAGTCCAAGCTCCTACAATGAGCAGTTCTTC. This encodes CASALTSPSSYNEQFF.